This T cell receptor beta chain was identified during a study of spatial heterogeneity in lung cancer. Study-wide background: Alpha-chain sequences were detected in numbers that were consistently lower than beta-chain sequences. Study-level results: Whereas they appeared in blood less at follow-up, ubiquitous expanded tumor TCRs appeared there more at resection.

Every individual TCR cDNA molecule carried its own unique molecular identifier, which allowed correction of PCR and sequencing errors. MiXCR, run by TCRdb on the 5' RACE reads, gives a single entry per CDR3 protein. The profile shows about 80,000 distinct CDR3 sequences, more than 15% of them singletons. There are many counts of this clonotype. Its antigen remains unidentified. With V trimmed by 5 bases and J by 5 bases, 6 bases remained unmatched. CDR1 is SGHVS, CDR2 FQNEAQ, per germline. The CDR3 is 13 amino acids. Noted time point: sample taken at primary tumor resection. Frozen PBMC, nontumor lung or tumor provided whole RNA, which was sequenced unsorted. The donors were 55 to 85 patients with non-small cell lung cancer that was early-stage and untreated.

This chain uses TRBV7-8 with TRBJ2-7; TRBD2 aligns across 7 bases. The sequence was obtained from a male donor with early-stage non-small cell lung cancer. Material: PBMCs, obtained at surgery. This chain's CDR3 is CASSAGLSHEQYF. CDR3 DNA: TGTGCCAGCAGCGCGGGACTATCCCACGAGCAGTACTTC.